This T cell receptor (beta chain) was observed in a study of T-cell reconstitution after alpha-beta-depleted transplantation in children (TCRdb year 2016). Context from the whole study: Using TCR repertoire profiling, the study followed T-cell immune reconstitution in a quantitative way in children after TCRalphabeta/CD19-depleted allogeneic hematopoietic cell transplantation.

The intended sense of this specimen's treatment or condition label: allogeneic hematopoietic cell transplantation with graft depleted of TCRalphabeta T cells and CD19 B cells. Transplant recipients were children who received TCRalphabeta/CD19-depleted allogeneic hematopoietic cell grafts. Of note for this clonotype: Its target antigen remains unknown. Base-call qualities are not available, and no considerably larger clone is one nucleotide away.

On the study overall, not on this receptor specifically: The frequencies of hyperexpanded clones fell over the following months, and after one year, T-cell counts and TCRbeta diversity were mostly attributed to newly produced T cells. Apparently early alphabetaT-cell count recovery about two months after transplant reportedly relied on only several hundred rapidly expanded clones derived from non-depleted graft cells. In some patients, the high TCRbeta diversity seen at day 60 was put down to recipient T cells and intrathymic progenitors that had survived conditioning.

Library prep was done by PCR. Sequencing relied on an Illumina HiSeq 2500. TCR libraries were prepared with molecular barcoding, using unique molecular identifiers to normalize TCRbeta repertoire quantification. In-frame beta chains were kept once TCRdb had trimmed the public reads at Q25 with fastp and called clones with MiXCR. Rows merge per CDR3 protein into single entries with the most common DNA and genes. This sample gives 450,000 to 600,000 distinct CDR3 sequences in total; 10% to 15% of them show up just once. The ten most abundant clones make up approximately 2% of the sample. From the cysteine through the phenylalanine, the CDR3 covers 17 amino acids. The DNA shown is the 51-base CDR3, in frame from base 1. In the germline V gene, CDR1 corresponds to MGHDK and CDR2 to SYGVNS. V lost 6 bases and J lost 4 bases; the stretch between them is 25 bases long.

The material sequenced was PBMCs, mostly from graft donor cells, taken 360 days after TCRalphabeta/CD19-depleted stem cell transplant. This sequence uses TRBV25-1 and TRBJ2-7; TRBD2 could be the D gene, as 6 bases match. This TCR derives from a male patient between 10 and 17 years old who had a stem cell transplant for acute myeloid leukemia, so the T cells may come from the graft donor. The nucleotide sequence reads as follows: TGTGCCAGCAGCTTAATAGGAGGGATGGGGGAGCGGTACGAGCAGTACTTC. Its protein reads: CASSLIGGMGERYEQYF.